These 18 T cell receptor beta chains were sequenced from one sample in a study of blood T cells in healthy people across ages. The authors ran a second PCR of 7 to 11 cycles using a sample-barcoded 5' primer and a J-beta primer mix. TCRdb passed the 5' RACE reads through MiXCR, listing each CDR3 protein once. This sample has hundreds of thousands of distinct CDR3 sequences, with approximately 60% found just once. The sequenced sample consisted of blood. The receptor set was obtained from a man aged 35 to 55 in good health.

The chain carries TRBV2 and TRBJ2-1; 14 positions agree with TRBD2. The J call could be wrong; TRBJ2-7 is a better fit for the DNA end. The germline V gene has CDR1 SNHLY and CDR2 FYNNEI. There are 21 residues in the CDR3. In DNA form, the CDR3 reads TGTGCCAGCAAGGGGGGAGGGGGACTAGCGGGAGCGGTGCCTTCCTACAATGAGCAGTACTTC. Its translation: CASKGGGGLAGAVPSYNEQYF.

The chain employs TRBV20-1 and TRBJ2-2; D tentatively reads TRBD1 or TRBD2 (5 bases each). The length of the CDR3 is 15 residues. CDR1 is DFQATT and CDR2 is SNEGSKA in the germline V gene (reference sequence). V gave up 5 bases and J gave up 1 base, with 14 bases separating them. The CDR3 DNA sequence: TGCAGTGCTGTAGGGACGGCTTTGAACACCGGGGAGCTGTTTTTT. Amino acids: CSAVGTALNTGELFF.

This chain connects TRBV6-5 to TRBJ2-3; D is perhaps TRBD1 (6 bases). The ends were cut back, 6 bases at V and 6 bases at J, with 16 bases in the middle. Germline lookup yields CDR1 MNHEY and CDR2 SVGAGI. The CDR3 totals 14 residues. Here the CDR3 reads CASSLEGVSDTQYF. CDR3 bases: TGTGCCAGCAGCCTCGAGGGGGTATCGGATACGCAGTATTTT.

This chain connects TRBV15 to TRBJ2-7; no definite D call. V lost 0 bases and J lost 2, with 11 bases in between. This CDR3 comprises 15 residues. Germline lookup yields CDR1 LNHNV and CDR2 YYDKDF (reference sequence). The chain's CDR3 is CATSRDMSGPYEQYF. The CDR3, as DNA: TGTGCCACCAGCAGAGATATGAGTGGCCCCTACGAGCAGTACTTC. Looking up the rest from reference TRBV15 and TRBJ2-7 gives the full variable domain: DAMVIQNPRYQVTQFGKPVTLSCSQTLNHNVMYWYQQKSSQAPKLLFHYYDKDFNNEADTPDNFQSRRPNTSFCFLDIRSPGLGDTAMYLCATSRDMSGPYEQYFGPGTRLTVT.

The chain uses TRBV29-1 and TRBJ2-7; D may be TRBD1 (6 bases). The V end lost 7 bases, the J end lost 4 bases, and 17 bases lay between the germline ends. The CDR3 extends over 13 amino acids. Germline loops: CDR1 SQVTM, CDR2 ANQGSEA. CDR3 nucleotides: TGCAGCGGTGCCAGGGGTGGTCTTTACGAGCAGTACTTC. Encoded protein: CSGARGGLYEQYF.

This chain links TRBV7-3 with TRBJ2-1, with D tentatively TRBD2 (6 bases). From germline, CDR1 is SGHTA and CDR2 FQGTGA. There are 16 residues in the CDR3. The V end lost 2 bases, the J end lost 10 bases, and 21 bases lay between the germline ends. DNA of the CDR3: TGTGCCAGCAGCTTAGGGGATAGTCGCGGGACCACCGAGCAGTTCTTC. Its protein is CASSLGDSRGTTEQFF.

This clonotype showed up just a few times. This chain links TRBV5-5 with TRBJ2-7; D possibly corresponds to TRBD1 (5 bases). Trimming pared 4 bases from V and 0 bases from J, leaving 14 bases between. Germline assignment: CDR1 SGHKS and CDR2 YYEKEE (reference sequence). The CDR3 has 15 residues. The CDR3 nucleotides read TGTGCCAGCAGCCTCACTTCCGGACACTCCTACGAGCAGTACTTC. Its translation: CASSLTSGHSYEQYF.

The CDR3 here is CSASDRGRGADTQYF. The CDR3 nucleotides are TGCAGTGCTAGCGACAGGGGGCGCGGGGCAGATACGCAGTATTTT. The V gene is TRBV20-1, the J gene TRBJ2-3, with TRBD1 matching 10 bases. The CDR3 loop spans 15 amino acids. Germline trimming cut 3 bases from V and 4 bases from J; bases unmatched to any gene: 7. Germline assignment: CDR1 DFQATT and CDR2 SNEGSKA (reference sequence).

This rearrangement joins TRBV2 to TRBJ2-1, with no clear D. Germline V CDR1 and CDR2: SNHLY, FYNNEI. The CDR3 loop spans 12 amino acids. V lost 4 bases and J lost 5, with 6 bases in between. The CDR3 protein is CASSVWDNEQFF. CDR3 DNA: TGTGCCAGCAGTGTCTGGGACAATGAGCAGTTCTTC.

The J gene is TRBJ2-5, the V gene TRBV7-2, with 14 nucleotides matching TRBD2. Germline CDR1 and CDR2: SGHTA and FQGNSA. The CDR3 consists of 18 residues. Trimming at V came to 1 base and at J to 4 bases, leaving 8 bases not matched to a gene. CDR3 sequence: CASSLDPRTSGGTETQYF. DNA for the CDR3: TGTGCCAGCAGCTTAGATCCCCGGACTAGCGGGGGGACAGAGACCCAGTACTTC.

As to this clonotype: One junction end disagrees with the germline gene, perhaps due to a read error. The V gene is TRBV3-1, the J gene TRBJ1-1; no clear D gene. CDR3 length: 13 residues. In germline, CDR1 is LGHDT, CDR2 YNNKEL (reference sequence). In DNA, the CDR3 is TGTGCCAGCAGCCAAGTCAGGAACACAGAAGCTTTCTTT. This codes for CASSQVRNTEAFF.

This clonotype has a count of ten or more. The V call is TRBV20-1, the J call TRBJ2-6; D is uncertain. The CDR3 spans 14 residues. The V gene's germline CDR1 is DFQATT and CDR2 SNEGSKA (reference sequence). The germline V and J ends were trimmed by 3 bases and 1 base, with 7 bases remaining between them. The CDR3 DNA sequence: TGCAGTGCTAGTGCGGTATCTGGGGCCAACGTCCTGACTTTC. Amino acid sequence: CSASAVSGANVLTF.

This clonotype was counted a few times. The gene calls are TRBV5-1 and TRBJ1-2; D may be TRBD1 (6 bases). CDR3 size: 15 residues. Germline V CDR1 and CDR2: SGHRS, YFSETQ. Trimming took off 4 bases at V and 5 bases at J, with 18 bases between the two ends. This CDR3 is CASSPRAGEYYGYTF. For the CDR3, the DNA is TGCGCCAGCAGCCCGCGGGCAGGGGAGTATTATGGCTACACCTTC.

The rearrangement links TRBV12-3 or TRBV12-4 to TRBJ1-2; 8 bases line up with TRBD1. The CDR3 totals 13 residues. The J segment lost 6 bases and the V segment lost 6 bases, leaving 6 bases of the junction unmatched. The CDR3, as DNA: TGTGCCAGCAGGGGACAGGATTCTAATGGCTACACCTTC. Protein: CASRGQDSNGYTF.

This clonotype was recorded a few times. The chain carries TRBV9 and TRBJ2-3; no reliable D call. The CDR3 has 14 residues. Germline V gene lookup returns CDR1 SGDLS and CDR2 YYNGEE. Trimming shortened V by 0 bases and J by 2 bases, and 7 bases separated the two germline ends. CDR3 DNA: TGTGCCAGCAGCGTAGAGTGGAACACAGATACGCAGTATTTT. This translates into CASSVEWNTDTQYF.

This chain joins TRBV5-1 and TRBJ2-3; no reliable D call. Germline assignment: CDR1 SGHRS and CDR2 YFSETQ. Trimming took 2 bases from V and 2 from J, leaving 9 bases between them. The CDR3 totals 14 residues. CDR3 residues: CASSLDSNTDTQYF. The DNA for the CDR3 is TGCGCCAGCAGCTTAGACTCCAACACAGATACGCAGTATTTT. Looking up the rest from reference TRBV5-1 and TRBJ2-3 gives the full variable domain: KAGVTQTPRYLIKTRGQQVTLSCSPISGHRSVSWYQQTPGQGLQFLFEYFSETQRNKGNFPGRFSGRQFSNSRSEMNVSTLELGDSALYLCASSLDSNTDTQYFGPGTRLTVL.

The chain couples TRBV7-2 to TRBJ2-5; possible D gene TRBD1, 5 bases. Germline V CDR1 and CDR2: SGHTA, FQGNSA. V was shortened by 5 bases and J by 4 bases, with 17 bases between the two germline ends. The CDR3 runs to 15 residues. The CDR3 protein is CASSHQTGETETQYF. The CDR3 DNA follows: TGTGCCAGCAGCCACCAAACAGGTGAAACAGAGACCCAGTACTTC.

This chain links TRBV27 with TRBJ2-1; D might be TRBD2 (6 bases). Germline CDR1 and CDR2: MNHEY and SMNVEV (reference sequence). Trimming took off 6 bases at V and 9 bases at J, with 33 bases between the two ends. The CDR3 spans 19 residues. The CDR3 spells CASSQNSGTGFAANSEQFF. The CDR3 coding sequence is TGTGCCAGCAGCCAGAATTCCGGGACTGGCTTCGCGGCTAACAGTGAGCAGTTCTTC.